Listed here is a single T cell receptor beta chain. Its antigen is undetermined. Assay used: immunoSEQ multiplex PCR; TCRdb lists only in-frame clones, some missing. Of 77,000 or so clones in the sample, 80% to 95% are singletons; the top ten hold about 0.67%. This record belongs to a study of graft-versus-host responses after intestinal transplantation. Study-level information: Anti-thymocyte globulin induction preceded approximately three years of tacrolimus and steroid maintenance in all recipients.

Whole-study findings and limits: After transplant, early declines in HvG clones were associated with peak levels of circulating GvH clones.

The V and J ends lost 0 bases and 1 base respectively, with 5 bases between them. CDR1 is SGHRS, CDR2 YFSETQ, per germline. The CDR3 consists of 13 residues. The receptor's source is a human patient who received an intestinal transplant, so some T cells may come from the graft donor. This rearrangement joins TRBV5-1 to TRBJ2-7, with D uncertain. Sequenced material: PBMCs, taken 98 days after intestinal transplantation. Here the CDR3 reads CASSLEASYEQYF. CDR3 nucleotides: TGCGCCAGCAGCTTGGAAGCATCCTACGAGCAGTACTTC. The full variable domain, with the rest looked up from reference TRBV5-1 and TRBJ2-7, is KAGVTQTPRYLIKTRGQQVTLSCSPISGHRSVSWYQQTPGQGLQFLFEYFSETQRNKGNFPGRFSGRQFSNSRSEMNVSTLELGDSALYLCASSLEASYEQYFGPGTRLTVT.